Given below is one TCR beta chain in context. Antigen specificity is unknown. Sorts performed in triplicate captured 300,000 or so cells each from every CD8+ T cell subset. The CD45RO-CCR7+CD27+CD95- phenotype denoted naive CD8+ T cells. This entry is derived from a study of CXCR3-negative and CXCR3-positive naive CD8 T cells. General observations from the study: Comparably high diversity marked both naive subsets, whereas memory CD8+ cells had much lower diversity. Naive cells used TRBV-TRBJ genes in much the same way whether CXCR3-negative or CXCR3-positive; memory cells did not.

The TRB cDNA libraries were prepared by 5' RACE with UMI labels. TCRdb reanalyzed the 5' RACE reads and collapses them to one entry per CDR3 protein, without DNA. There are some 130,000 distinct CDR3 sequences in the sample, with nearly 0.5% held by the top ten. Sequencing was done on a sample of naive CXCR3- CD8+ T cells from blood. Subset reported: CD45RO-CCR7+CD27+CD95- naive CD8+ T cells lacking CXCR3 (TNR3-). This clonotype was sampled from a human donor in good health. Some clones in this sample may be carry-over from other donors' samples.

The CDR3: CASSLEGDGYNEQFF. The V gene is TRBV5-1, the J gene TRBJ2-1. The CDR3 covers 15 residues. Germline values: CDR1 SGHRS, CDR2 YFSETQ.